Listed below are T cell receptor beta chains from one sample, sequenced in a study of neurological immune-mediated disorders. Via MiXCR, TCRdb re-called the 5' RACE reads, giving one row per CDR3 protein. The repertoire consists of tens of thousands of distinct CDR3 sequences, with approximately 3.5% occurring once and the leading ten covering around 3.3%. The sample taken for sequencing was PBMCs. The source is a young woman with multiple sclerosis. The CDR3 runs from the conserved cysteine through the conserved F or W. Fields, in order: D gene, V gene, J gene, clone size, CDR3 protein, CDR3 DNA. A D gene is named only where the DNA matches it firmly. Size is omitted from some rows. Given values are once, few, many or a class for expanded clones.

>-|TRBV27|TRBJ1-1|many
CASSLSREMNTEAFF
TGTGCCAGCAGTTTATCCCGTGAGATGAACACTGAAGCTTTCTTT
>TRBD2|TRBV20-1|TRBJ2-1|many
CSARDPRLAGMAVRGFYNEQFF
TGCAGTGCTAGAGATCCGAGACTAGCGGGAATGGCTGTCAGGGGATTCTACAATGAGCAGTTCTTC
>-|TRBV5-1|TRBJ2-3|many
CASSLSGSTDTQYF
TGCGCCAGCAGCTTGAGCGGGAGCACAGATACGCAGTATTTT
>-|TRBV28|TRBJ1-5|-
CASSDGAHRDQPQNF
TGTGCCAGCAGTGACGGGGCTCACCGCGATCAGCCCCAGAATTTT
>TRBD1|TRBV5-1|TRBJ2-7|many
CASSLLTGQGSSYEQYF
TGCGCCAGCAGCTTACTAACGGGACAGGGGAGCTCCTACGAGCAGTACTTC
>TRBD2|TRBV9|TRBJ2-3|many
CASSTRLAGGRNSDTQYF
TGTGCCAGCAGCACCCGACTAGCGGGAGGGCGCAATTCAGATACGCAGTATTTT
>TRBD2|TRBV4-3|TRBJ2-2|many
CASSQTGLAGGTGELFF
TGCGCCAGCAGCCAGACGGGACTAGCGGGAGGAACCGGGGAGCTGTTTTTT
>TRBD1|TRBV7-9|TRBJ1-2|many
CASSLGQGPPGYTF
TGTGCCAGCAGCCTGGGACAGGGACCGCCTGGCTACACCTTC
>-|TRBV27|TRBJ1-5|many
CASRVRGNQPQHF
TGTGCCAGCAGAGTAAGGGGAAATCAGCCCCAGCATTTT
>TRBD1|TRBV7-2|TRBJ2-7|many
CASSFYWTGTYEQYF
TGTGCCAGCAGCTTTTATTGGACAGGTACCTACGAGCAGTACTTC
>TRBD1|TRBV12-3/TRBV12-4|TRBJ1-2|many
CASSFGQGAHYGYTF
TGTGCCAGCAGTTTTGGGCAGGGGGCTCACTATGGCTACACCTTC
>-|TRBV20-1|TRBJ1-4|many
CSARGGWDEKLFF
TGCAGTGCTAGGGGGGGATGGGACGAAAAACTGTTTTTT
>TRBD2|TRBV5-1|TRBJ2-1|-
CASRDLAGGSYNEQFF
TGCGCCAGCAGGGATTTAGCGGGAGGGTCCTACAATGAGCAGTTCTTC